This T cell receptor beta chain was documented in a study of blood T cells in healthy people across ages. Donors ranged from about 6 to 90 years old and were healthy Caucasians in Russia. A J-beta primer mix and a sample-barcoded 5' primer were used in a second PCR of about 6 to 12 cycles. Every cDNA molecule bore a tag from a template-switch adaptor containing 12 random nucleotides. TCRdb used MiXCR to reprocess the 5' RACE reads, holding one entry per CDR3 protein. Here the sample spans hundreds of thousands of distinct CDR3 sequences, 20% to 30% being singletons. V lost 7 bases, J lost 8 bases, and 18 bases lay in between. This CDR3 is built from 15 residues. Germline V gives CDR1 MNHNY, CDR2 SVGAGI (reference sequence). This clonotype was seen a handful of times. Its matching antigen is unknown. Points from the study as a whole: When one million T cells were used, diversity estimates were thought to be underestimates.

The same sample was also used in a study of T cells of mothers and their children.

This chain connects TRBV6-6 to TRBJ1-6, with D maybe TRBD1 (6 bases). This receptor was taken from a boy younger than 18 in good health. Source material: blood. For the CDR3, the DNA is TGTGCCAGCAAAACCGGACAGCCCTGGGATTCACCCCTCCACTTT. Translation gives CASKTGQPWDSPLHF.